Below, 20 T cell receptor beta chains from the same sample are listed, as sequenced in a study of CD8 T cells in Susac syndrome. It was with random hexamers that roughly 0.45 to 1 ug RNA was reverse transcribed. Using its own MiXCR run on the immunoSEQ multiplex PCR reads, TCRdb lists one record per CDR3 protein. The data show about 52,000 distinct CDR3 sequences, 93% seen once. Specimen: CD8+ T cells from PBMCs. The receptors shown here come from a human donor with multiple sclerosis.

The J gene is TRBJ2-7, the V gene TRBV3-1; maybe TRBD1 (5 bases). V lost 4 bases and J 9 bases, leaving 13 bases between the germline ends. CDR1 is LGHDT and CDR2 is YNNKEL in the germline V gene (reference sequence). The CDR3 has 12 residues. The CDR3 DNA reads TGTGCCAGCAGCCCATGGGGCCGTATGCAGTACTTC. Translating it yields CASSPWGRMQYF.

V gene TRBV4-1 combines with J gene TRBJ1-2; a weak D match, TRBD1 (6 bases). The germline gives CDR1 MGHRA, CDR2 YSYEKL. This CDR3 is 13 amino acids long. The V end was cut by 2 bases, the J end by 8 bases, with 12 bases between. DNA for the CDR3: TGCGCCAGCAGCCAAAGGGGGGCTAGCGGCTACACCTTC. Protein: CASSQRGASGYTF.

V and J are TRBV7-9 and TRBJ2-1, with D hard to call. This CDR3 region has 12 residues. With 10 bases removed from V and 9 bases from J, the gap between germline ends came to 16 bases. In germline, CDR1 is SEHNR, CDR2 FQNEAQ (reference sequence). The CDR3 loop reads CATTLYMGEQFF. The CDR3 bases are TGTGCCACTACTCTATACATGGGTGAGCAGTTCTTC.

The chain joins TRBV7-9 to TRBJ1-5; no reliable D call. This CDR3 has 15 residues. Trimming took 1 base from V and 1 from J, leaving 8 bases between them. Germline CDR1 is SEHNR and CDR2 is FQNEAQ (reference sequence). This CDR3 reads CASSLVGPSNQPQHF. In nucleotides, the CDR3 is TGTGCCAGCAGCTTAGTTGGACCGAGCAATCAGCCCCAGCATTTT. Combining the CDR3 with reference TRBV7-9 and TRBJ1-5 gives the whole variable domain DTGVSQNPRHKITKRGQNVTFRCDPISEHNRLYWYRQTLGQGPEFLTYFQNEAQLEKSRLLSDRFSAERPKGSFSTLEIQRTEQGDSAMYLCASSLVGPSNQPQHFGDGTRLSIL.

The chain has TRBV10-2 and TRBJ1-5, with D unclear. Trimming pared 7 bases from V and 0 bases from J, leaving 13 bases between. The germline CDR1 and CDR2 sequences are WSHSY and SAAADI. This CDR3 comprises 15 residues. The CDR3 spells CASKGSEYSNQPQHF. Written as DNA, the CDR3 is TGCGCCAGCAAGGGAAGCGAGTATAGCAATCAGCCCCAGCATTTT.

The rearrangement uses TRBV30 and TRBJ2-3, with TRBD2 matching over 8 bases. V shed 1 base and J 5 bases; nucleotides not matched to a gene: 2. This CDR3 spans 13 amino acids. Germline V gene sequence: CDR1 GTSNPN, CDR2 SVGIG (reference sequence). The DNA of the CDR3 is TGTGCCTGGAGTGCCGGGGGGGGAGATACGCAGTATTTT. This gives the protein CAWSAGGGDTQYF.

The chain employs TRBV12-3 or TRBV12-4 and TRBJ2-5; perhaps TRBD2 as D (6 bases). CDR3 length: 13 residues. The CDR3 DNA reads TGTGCAACCTATCAGGCGGGGCTGGAGACCCAGTACTTC. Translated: CATYQAGLETQYF.

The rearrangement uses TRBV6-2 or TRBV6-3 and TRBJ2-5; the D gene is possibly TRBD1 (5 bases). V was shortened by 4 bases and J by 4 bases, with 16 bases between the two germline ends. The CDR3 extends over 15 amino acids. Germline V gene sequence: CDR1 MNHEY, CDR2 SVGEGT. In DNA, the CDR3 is TGTGCCAGCAGTTTTTCTTCCAGGGTTGGAGAGACCCAGTACTTC. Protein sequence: CASSFSSRVGETQYF.

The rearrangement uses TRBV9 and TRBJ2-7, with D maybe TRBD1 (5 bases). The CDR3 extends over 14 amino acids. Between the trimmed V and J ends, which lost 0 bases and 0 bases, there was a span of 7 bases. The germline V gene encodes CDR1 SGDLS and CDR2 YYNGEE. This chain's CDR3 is CASSVEDNSYEQYF. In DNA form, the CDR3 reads TGTGCCAGCAGCGTAGAGGACAACTCCTACGAGCAGTACTTC. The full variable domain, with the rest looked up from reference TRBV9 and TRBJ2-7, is DSGVTQTPKHLITATGQRVTLRCSPRSGDLSVYWYQQSLDQGLQFLIQYYNGEERAKGNILERFSAQQFPDLHSELNLSSLELGDSALYFCASSVEDNSYEQYFGPGTRLTVT.

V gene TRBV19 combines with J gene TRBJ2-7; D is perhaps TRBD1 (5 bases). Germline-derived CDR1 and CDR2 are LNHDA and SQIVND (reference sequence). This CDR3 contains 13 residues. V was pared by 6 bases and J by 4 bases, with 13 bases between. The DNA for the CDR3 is TGTGCCAGTAGAAAAGGGGTGATTTACGAGCAGTACTTC. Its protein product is CASRKGVIYEQYF.

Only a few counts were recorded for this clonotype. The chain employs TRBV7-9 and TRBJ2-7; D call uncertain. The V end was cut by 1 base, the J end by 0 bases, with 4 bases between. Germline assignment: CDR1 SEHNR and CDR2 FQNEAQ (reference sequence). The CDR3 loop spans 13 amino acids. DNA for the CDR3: TGTGCCAGCAGCTTAGACGGCTCCTACGAGCAGTACTTC. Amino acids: CASSLDGSYEQYF.

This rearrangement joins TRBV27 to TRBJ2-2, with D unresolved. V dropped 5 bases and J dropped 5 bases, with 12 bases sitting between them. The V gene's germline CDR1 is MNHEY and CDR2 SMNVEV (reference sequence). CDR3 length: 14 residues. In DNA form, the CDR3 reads TGTGCCAGCAGTCTTCCCTACGGTACCGGGGAGCTGTTTTTT. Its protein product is CASSLPYGTGELFF.

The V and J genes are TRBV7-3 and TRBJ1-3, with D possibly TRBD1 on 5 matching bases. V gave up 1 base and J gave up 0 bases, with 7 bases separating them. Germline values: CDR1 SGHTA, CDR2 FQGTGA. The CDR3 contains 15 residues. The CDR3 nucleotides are TGTGCCAGCAGCTTAAGCGGGGGCTCTGGAAACACCATATATTTT. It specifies CASSLSGGSGNTIYF.

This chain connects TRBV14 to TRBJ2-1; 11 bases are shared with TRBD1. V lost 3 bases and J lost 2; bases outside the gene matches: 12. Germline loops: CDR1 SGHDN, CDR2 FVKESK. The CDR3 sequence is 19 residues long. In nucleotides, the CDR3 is TGTGCCAGCAGCCAGTTCGGGGGACAGGGGGTCGTTGCCTACAATGAGCAGTTCTTC. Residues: CASSQFGGQGVVAYNEQFF.

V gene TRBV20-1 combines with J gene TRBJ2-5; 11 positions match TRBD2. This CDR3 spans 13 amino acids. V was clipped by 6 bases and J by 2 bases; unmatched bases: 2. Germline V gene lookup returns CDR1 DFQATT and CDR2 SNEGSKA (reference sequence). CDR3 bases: TGCAGTGCACGGACTAGCGGGCAAGAGACCCAGTACTTC. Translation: CSARTSGQETQYF.

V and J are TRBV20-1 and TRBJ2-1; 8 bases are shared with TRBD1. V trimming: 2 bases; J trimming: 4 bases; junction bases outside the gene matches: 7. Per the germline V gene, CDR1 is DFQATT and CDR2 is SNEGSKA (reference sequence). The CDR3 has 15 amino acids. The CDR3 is CSARPGTGQYNEQFF. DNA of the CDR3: TGCAGTGCTAGACCCGGGACAGGACAATACAATGAGCAGTTCTTC.

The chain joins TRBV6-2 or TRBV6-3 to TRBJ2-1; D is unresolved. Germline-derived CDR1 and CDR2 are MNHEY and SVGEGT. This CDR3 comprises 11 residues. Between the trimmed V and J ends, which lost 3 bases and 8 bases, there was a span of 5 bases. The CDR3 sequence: CASSYIDEQFF. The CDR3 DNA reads TGTGCCAGCAGTTATATCGATGAGCAGTTCTTC.

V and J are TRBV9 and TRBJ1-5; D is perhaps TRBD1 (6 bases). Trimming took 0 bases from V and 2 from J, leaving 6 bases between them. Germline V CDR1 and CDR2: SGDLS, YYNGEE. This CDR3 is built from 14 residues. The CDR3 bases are TGTGCCAGCAGCGTAGGACAGGGCAATCAGCCCCAGCATTTT. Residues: CASSVGQGNQPQHF.

This chain's CDR3 is CATSDLGITSTDTQYF. The DNA of the CDR3 is TGTGCCACCAGTGATTTGGGGATAACTAGCACAGATACGCAGTATTTT. This chain joins TRBV24-1 and TRBJ2-3; D uncertain. Germline V lookup: CDR1 KGHDR, CDR2 SFDVKD. The CDR3 sequence is 16 residues long. The germline V and J ends were trimmed by 0 bases and 0 bases, with 9 bases remaining between them.

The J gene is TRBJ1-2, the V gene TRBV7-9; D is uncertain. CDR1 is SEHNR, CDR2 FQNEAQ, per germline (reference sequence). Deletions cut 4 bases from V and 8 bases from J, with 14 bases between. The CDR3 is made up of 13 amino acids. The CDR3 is CASSSTPPEGYTF. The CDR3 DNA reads TGTGCCAGCAGCTCGACCCCACCGGAAGGCTACACCTTC.